The entry that follows covers one T cell receptor beta chain sequence. Its antigen is currently unknown. Profiled with immunoSEQ multiplex PCR; TCRdb holds only in-frame clones, not every one. Here the sample spans about 120,000 clones, around 87% being singletons. This sample is part of a study of T cell responses to AZD1222 COVID-19 vaccine. Study results and limitations: Baseline seropositives among AZD1222 recipients totaled only six or seven. The study reported that nearly half of spike-specific TCRs target unmutated variant regions. The donor cohort was predominantly white British with a female majority, and clonal diversity may have been underestimated. In all cases, repertoires were sampled only after the peak T cell response.

This TCR was recovered from an adult in good health. The specimen comprised peripheral blood, sampled on day 0 of AZD1222 vaccination.

The DNA for the CDR3 is TGTGCCAGTAGTATAGATCAATTCGCGTCTGAAGCTTTCTTT. Translating it yields CASSIDQFASEAFF. V usage is TRBV19 and J usage is TRBJ1-1; no clear D. V was cut by 0 bases and J by 6 bases, with 11 bases left in between. Germline V gives CDR1 LNHDA, CDR2 SQIVND (reference sequence). The CDR3 is 14 amino acids.